These T cell receptor beta chains were read from a single sample in a study of radiation and T cells in renal cell carcinoma. Sequencing used immunoSEQ multiplex PCR; TCRdb keeps in-frame clones, though not all of them. The sample carries around 12,000 clones, less than 75% recorded once. Sequenced here: tumor tissue, sampled from a patient whose treatment was nephrectomy without radiotherapy. The receptors shown here come from a woman of 80 years or more with renal cell carcinoma. The conserved cysteine and the conserved F or W are not part of the CDR3 here.

CDR3: ASTPTRGGVNTEAF
V: TRBV10-1
J: TRBJ1-1
length: 14

CDR3: ASSGPTGGVYSPLH
V: TRBV7-2
J: TRBJ1-6
length: 14

CDR3: ASSHPPGNTIY
V: TRBV28
J: TRBJ1-3
length: 11

CDR3: ASMGLQGAFPDTQY
V: TRBV19
J: TRBJ2-3
length: 14

CDR3: ASTLQAGSRTEAF
V: TRBV19
J: TRBJ1-1
length: 13

CDR3: ASSQFLGGGLTRETQY
V: TRBV4-2
J: TRBJ2-5
length: 16

CDR3: ASSLAGGQGTDTQY
V: TRBV5-6
J: TRBJ2-3
length: 14

CDR3: ASSFDAFRNTEAF
V: TRBV7-9
J: TRBJ1-1
length: 13

CDR3: ASSASQETQY
V: TRBV10-2
J: TRBJ2-5
length: 10

CDR3: ASSTGIGELF
V: TRBV9
J: TRBJ2-2
length: 10

CDR3: ASSLRQGPHNEQF
V: TRBV7-3
J: TRBJ2-1
length: 13

CDR3: ASSGQGYNEQF
V: TRBV10-1
J: TRBJ2-1
length: 11

CDR3: ASSLEGRASSSYNSPLH
V: TRBV5-1
J: TRBJ1-6
length: 17

CDR3: ASSLVQGARYGYT
V: TRBV7-2
J: TRBJ1-2
length: 13

CDR3: ATADNTEAF
V: TRBV19
J: TRBJ1-1
length: 9

CDR3: ASSVGSSPNEQF
V: TRBV9
J: TRBJ2-1
length: 12

CDR3: ASSYVRWETQY
V: TRBV6-6
J: TRBJ2-5
length: 11

CDR3: ASAGLAGSNEQF
V: TRBV5-1
J: TRBJ2-1
length: 12

CDR3: ASSSSGGHSGYT
V: TRBV7-2
J: TRBJ1-2
length: 12

CDR3: ASSSSGTEAF
V: TRBV9
J: TRBJ1-1
length: 10

CDR3: AAGRDRQETQY
V: TRBV19
J: TRBJ2-5
length: 11

CDR3: SGKMTVNTEAF
V: TRBV29-1
J: TRBJ1-1
length: 11

CDR3: ASSPRGGGDTDTQY
V: TRBV7-2
J: TRBJ2-3
length: 14